The source of this T cell receptor (beta chain) is a study of cytomegalovirus exposure and HLA in healthy donors (TCRdb year 2017). Regarding the research as a whole: An earlier analysis of approximately 600 of the donors reported 250 to 350 Gb of sequence data and more than 90 million unique TCR beta sequences from about 179 million T cells. Approximately 310 gigabases of sequencing data and tens of millions of unique TCR sequences were included in an early release covering around 650 HLA-typed donors. Among the roughly 400 genotyped donors, around 81% belonged to the genetic ancestry cluster associated with self-reported Caucasian donors. The study aimed to test whether cataloging public T cell receptors could reveal signatures of past pathogen exposure. Using immunosequencing, the study profiled T cell repertoires from 550 to 750 subjects and related those repertoires to cytomegalovirus serostatus. Besides the first cohort of roughly 640 subjects, a separate validation cohort made up of roughly 120 different subjects was used. To predict cytomegalovirus infection status, the study brought together high-throughput TCR immunosequencing, statistical association of individual TCRs with disease status, and machine learning. In a later analysis, previously published TCR beta repertoires from hundreds of donors were re-analyzed and high-resolution HLA genotyping was added so that TCR occurrence patterns could be studied. In the later analysis, no new phenotypic data were used to find candidate immune exposures; instead, reliance was placed on TCR beta sequences and their occurrence across donors. In an earlier analysis of more than 550 of the donors, high-throughput TCR beta sequencing was used to judge whether each TCR beta V gene segment behaved as functional or pseudogenic. Alongside the repertoire data, information on donor age, sex, ethnicity and CMV serostatus was compiled. In a later genetic analysis, genome-wide SNP genotypes for about three fifths of the roughly 670 donors were used, and that subset was treated as a discovery cohort. All discovery cohort repertoires had been generated on a single sequencing platform. Both class I and class II loci were covered by HLA typing, at four-digit resolution. The number of donors typed differed by locus, with about 629-640 for A, B, C, DRB1 and DQB1, around 500 for DQA1, about 610 for DPA1, and approximately 470 for DPB1. About five DR-DQ haplotypes were handled as single units for association and clustering, since linkage in the cohort was strong. Across roughly 420 genotyped donors of the cohort, an average of about 240,000 unique TCR beta nucleotide sequences per donor were sequenced, and 15% to 20% of those sequences were non-productive.

What the authors observed across the whole study: In a later analysis, the rate of TCR association differed among HLA loci, with DRB1 alleles having the most associated TCRs and HLA-C alleles having the fewest. It was suggested by the authors that the approach could potentially be generalized to other disease states and immunological phenotypes. A cluster of highly shared sequence variants was judged likely to be a technical artifact of the sequencing pipeline. According to a later analysis, parvovirus B19, influenza, CMV and Epstein-Barr virus appeared linked to several top co-occurrence clusters. When HLA alleles, especially DR and DQ, strongly co-occurred, attributing TCR associations to individual alleles was difficult. In vitro tests confirmed that a few of the cytomegalovirus-associated TCR beta chains recognize cytomegalovirus antigens. According to a later genetic analysis, donors in an Asian-associated ancestry cluster had fewer N-insertions in productive TCRs than the roughly 670-donor mean. Specific HLA alleles were associated with 15,000 to 20,000 TCR beta sequences at a false discovery rate of 0.05 in a later analysis. While some public TCRs were present in many individuals, most TCR sequences turned up only very rarely across donors. Because the 87-base-pair reads could not distinguish some IMGT-functional V segments, including TRBV6-2 and TRBV6-3, those segments were excluded. In a later analysis, most CMV-associated TCR beta chains were found to appear HLA-restricted, with HLA associations seemingly driven largely by CMV exposure. For the cohort, immune exposure information was limited to CMV serostatus. A further reported finding was that TCR beta sequences accurately predicted the HLA-A and HLA-B alleles for most subjects in the first cohort. Cytomegalovirus status was reported to be diagnosed by the classifier with high specificity and sensitivity in both the original and validation cohorts. Because counts were too low, seventeen rarely observed V segments, including chromosome 9 orphons, were excluded from the earlier analysis of several hundred of the donors. Correlated functional status among segregating V segments might be attributable to linkage disequilibrium, but an unknown experimental factor could not be ruled out. A later analysis found that HLA-associated TCR beta chains were more clonally expanded and had lower generation probabilities than equally common non-associated chains. Only TCR beta chains were sequenced in this cohort, and the absence of alpha or paired-chain data limited detectable features. Because some donors lacked HLA typing at each locus, the association tests relied only on the typed subset. An association between a missense DCLRE1C variant and V-gene and J-gene trimming of TCR beta chains was found in a later genetic analysis and replicated in an independent cohort. Broadly in line with IMGT annotations, most TCR beta V segments showed up in productive rearrangements about 90% or about 30% of the time in an earlier analysis of approximately 600 of the donors. The presence/absence analyses assumed that sequencing depth was roughly uniform across donors, and that assumption may not be true. A total of roughly 160 TCR beta chains were listed by the study as associated with cytomegalovirus.

Library prep was done by the immunoSEQ multiplex PCR assay. The multiplex PCR relied on a mix of 60 forward primers for TCR Vbeta segments and 13 reverse primers for TCR Jbeta segments. Amplification of the CDR3 region of rearranged TCR beta genes was performed with a multiplex PCR assay on genomic DNA. The Illumina HiSeq System was used to sequence the amplified TCR beta libraries as 87-base-pair reads. The published analysis was carried out like this. A later analysis tallied 80 million to 95 million unique TCR beta chains across the 666 repertoires, and around 12 million of those chains were shared by two or more donors. A nearest-neighbor algorithm error-corrected the raw reads and collapsed the reads into unique sequences, merging closely related sequences to remove PCR and sequencing errors. CDR3 sequences were aligned to IMGT reference sequences to assign V, D and J gene segments. Each retained sequence needed at least a six-nucleotide match to both a V gene segment and a J gene segment. Rearrangements were called productive when the CDR3 lacked stop codons and stayed in frame with V and J; all others were non-productive. Following IMGT convention, CDR3 was defined as the stretch from the second conserved V-encoded cysteine up to the conserved J-encoded phenylalanine. Sequences without an unambiguous match to a single V gene segment were excluded from the earlier analysis of a few hundred of the donors. In an earlier analysis of 587 of the donors, V segments were called functional above 56.7% productive rearrangements and were called segregating when the between-donor standard deviation exceeded 5%. A statistical classification framework was built for diagnosing cytomegalovirus status from the catalog of TCR beta chain sequences. In a later analysis, V and J genes were assigned by comparing TCR nucleotide sequences against IMGT/GENE-DB human TR gene sequences. A later analysis assigned CDR3 sequences and most-parsimonious VDJ recombination scenarios with the TCRdist pipeline. A later analysis defined each TCR beta chain by its CDR3 amino acid sequence plus V-gene family, and excluded reads lacking a unique V-gene family. In a later analysis, some 600 highly shared, low-generation-probability nucleotide sequences were removed to address suspected cross-contamination and a sequencing artifact. In a later analysis, a clonal expansion index for each public chain was calculated from normalized within-repertoire ranks of inferred template counts. Generation probabilities in a later analysis came from a VDJ recombination model fitted to out-of-frame rearrangements, and those results were checked against IGoR. Hypergeometric tests were used in a later analysis to score TCR-TCR, TCR-HLA and TCR-CMV co-occurrence, with a repertoire-size bias correction applied to the TCR pairs. False discovery rates were estimated in a later analysis by permuting HLA or CMV assignments 20 times. A later analysis grouped co-occurring TCRs with DBSCAN, adding TCRdist sequence similarity when clustering within HLA-allele-positive subsets. Co-occurrence clustering excluded repertoires with fewer than 30,000 or more than 120,000 public chains, plus five with anomalous nucleotide sharing. TCRdb limited this immuneACCESS table to in-frame rearrangements with V and J called. A share of clones is missing; checked studies link under half to unresolved V genes, and the rest is unexplained. That table is the source of V, J and clone size, and D and trimming were worked out from the DNA. The sample profile shows about 130,000 clones; around three quarters of them were found once. The top ten constitute 4.5% to 5% of the sample.

In total, over 600 healthy bone marrow donors made up the cohort. All cohort members were sampled while nominally healthy, although unrecorded immune exposures were likely present. CMV serostatus was recorded as positive for roughly 300 and negative for about 50% of the 666 cohort members, whereas no CMV serostatus was recorded for the donor in question. A peripheral blood sample was collected from each donor, and TCR beta sequencing was performed on peripheral blood mononuclear cells. The Qiagen DNeasy Blood Extraction Kit was used to extract genomic DNA from the blood cell samples. Of note for this clone: Its antigen is currently not known. Qualities for individual bases were not recorded, and no much larger clone is one base off.

From the cysteine up to the phenylalanine, the CDR3 has a length of 15 residues. CDR3 DNA only is kept here, 45 bases in frame from base 1. CDR1 is given as LNHDA and CDR2 as SQIVND, both from the germline V gene (reference sequence). The V and J ends are trimmed by 4 bases and 5 bases, leaving 15 bases between them. The receptor chain draws on TRBV19 and TRBJ1-5, with no D gene named confidently. This clonotype was obtained from a man aged 30-40 years in good health. Sequences were obtained from PBMCs. The CDR3 protein is CASSTADGVYQPQHF. At the DNA level, the sequence is TGTGCCAGTAGTACAGCCGACGGAGTCTATCAGCCCCAGCATTTT.